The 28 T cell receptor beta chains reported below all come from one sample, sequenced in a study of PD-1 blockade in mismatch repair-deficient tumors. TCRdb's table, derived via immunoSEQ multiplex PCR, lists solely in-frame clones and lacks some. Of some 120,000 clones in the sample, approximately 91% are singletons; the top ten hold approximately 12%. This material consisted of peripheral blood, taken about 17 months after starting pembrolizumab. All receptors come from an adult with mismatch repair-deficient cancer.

Here the CDR3 DNA reads TGTGCCAGCAGCTCACAGGGCTACACTGAAGCTTTCTTT. The encoded protein is CASSSQGYTEAFF. The rearrangement uses TRBV7-9 and TRBJ1-1; perhaps TRBD1 as D (6 bases). Germline assignment: CDR1 SEHNR and CDR2 FQNEAQ (reference sequence). This CDR3 region has 13 residues. V gave up 4 bases and J gave up 3 bases, with 9 bases separating them.

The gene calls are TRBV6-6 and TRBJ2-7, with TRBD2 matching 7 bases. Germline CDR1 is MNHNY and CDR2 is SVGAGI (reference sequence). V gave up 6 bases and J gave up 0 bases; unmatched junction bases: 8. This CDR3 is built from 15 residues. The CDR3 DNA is TGTGCCAGCAGGGGTTCCGGGAGGACCTCCTACGAGCAGTACTTC. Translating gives CASRGSGRTSYEQYF.

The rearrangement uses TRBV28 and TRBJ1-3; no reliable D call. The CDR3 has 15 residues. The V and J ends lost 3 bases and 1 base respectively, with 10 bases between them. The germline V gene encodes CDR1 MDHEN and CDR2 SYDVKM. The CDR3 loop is CASSFPRDSGNTIYF. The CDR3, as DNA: TGTGCCAGCAGTTTCCCCCGGGATTCTGGAAACACCATATATTTT. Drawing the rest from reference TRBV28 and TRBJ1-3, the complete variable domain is DVKVTQSSRYLVKRTGEKVFLECVQDMDHENMFWYRQDPGLGLRLIYFSYDVKMKEKGDIPEGYSVSREKKERFSLILESASTNQTSMYLCASSFPRDSGNTIYFGEGSWLTVV.

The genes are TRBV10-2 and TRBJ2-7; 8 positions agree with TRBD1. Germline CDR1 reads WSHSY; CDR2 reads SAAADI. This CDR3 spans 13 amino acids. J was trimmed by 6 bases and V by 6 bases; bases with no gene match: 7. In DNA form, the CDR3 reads TGCGCCAGCAGATCGGACAGGGTCGGCGAGCAGTACTTC. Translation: CASRSDRVGEQYF.

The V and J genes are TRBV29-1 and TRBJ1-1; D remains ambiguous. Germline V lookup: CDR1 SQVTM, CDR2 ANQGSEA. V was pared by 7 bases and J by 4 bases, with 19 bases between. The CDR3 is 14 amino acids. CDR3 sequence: CSDGRVPLGTEAFF. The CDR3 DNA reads TGCAGCGACGGGAGGGTCCCCTTGGGCACTGAAGCTTTCTTT.

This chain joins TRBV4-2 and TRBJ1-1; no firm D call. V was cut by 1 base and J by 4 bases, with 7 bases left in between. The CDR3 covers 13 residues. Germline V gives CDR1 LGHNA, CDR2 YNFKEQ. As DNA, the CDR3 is TGTGCCAGCAGCCAAGTCTCGGGCACTGAAGCTTTCTTT. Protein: CASSQVSGTEAFF.

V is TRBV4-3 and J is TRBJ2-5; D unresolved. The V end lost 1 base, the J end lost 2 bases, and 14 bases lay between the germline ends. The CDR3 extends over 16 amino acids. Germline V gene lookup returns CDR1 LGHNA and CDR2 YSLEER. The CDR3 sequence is CASSQAGGTSQETQYF. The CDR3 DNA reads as TGCGCCAGCAGCCAAGCAGGCGGAACCTCTCAAGAGACCCAGTACTTC.

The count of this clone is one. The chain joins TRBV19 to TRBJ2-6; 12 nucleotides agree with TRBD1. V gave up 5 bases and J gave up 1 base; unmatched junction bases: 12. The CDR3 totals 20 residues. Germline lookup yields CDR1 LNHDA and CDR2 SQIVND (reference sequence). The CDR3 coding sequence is TGTGCCAGTAGTTACCTTTTTCCGGGACAGGGGGCTTCTGGGGCCAACGTCCTGACTTTC. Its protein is CASSYLFPGQGASGANVLTF.

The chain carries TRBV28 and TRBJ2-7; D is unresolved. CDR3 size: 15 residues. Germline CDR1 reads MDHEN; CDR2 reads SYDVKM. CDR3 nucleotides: TGTGCTGTGGCGCCAAGGACGGAACTTACCTACGAGCAGTACTTC. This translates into CAVAPRTELTYEQYF.

The DNA of the CDR3 is TGTGCCAGTAGTACCCTTGGACTAGCGGGAAGGGATACGCAGTATTTT. Translating it yields CASSTLGLAGRDTQYF. The V call is TRBV19, the J call TRBJ2-3; 12 positions match TRBD2. The length of the CDR3 is 16 residues. The V segment lost 4 bases and the J segment 6 bases; nucleotides outside the gene matches: 8. The germline gives CDR1 LNHDA, CDR2 SQIVND (reference sequence).

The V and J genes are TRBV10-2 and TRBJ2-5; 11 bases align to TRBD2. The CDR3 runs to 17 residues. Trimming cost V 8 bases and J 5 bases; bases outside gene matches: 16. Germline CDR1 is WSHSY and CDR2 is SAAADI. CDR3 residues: CASSVAGGPGATETQYF. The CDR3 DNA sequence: TGCGCCAGCTCAGTAGCGGGAGGGCCCGGAGCCACGGAGACCCAGTACTTC.

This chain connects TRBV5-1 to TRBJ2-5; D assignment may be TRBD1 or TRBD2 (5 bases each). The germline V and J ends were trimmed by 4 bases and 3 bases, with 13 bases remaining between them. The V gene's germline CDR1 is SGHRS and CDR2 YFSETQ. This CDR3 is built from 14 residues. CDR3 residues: CASSEGRVEETQYF. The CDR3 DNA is TGCGCCAGCAGCGAGGGACGCGTCGAAGAGACCCAGTACTTC.

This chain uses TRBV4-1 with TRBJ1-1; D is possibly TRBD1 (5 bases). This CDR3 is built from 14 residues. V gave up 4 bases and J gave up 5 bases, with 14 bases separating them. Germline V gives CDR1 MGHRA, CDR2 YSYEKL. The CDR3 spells CASSPTREWTEAFF. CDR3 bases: TGCGCCAGCAGCCCAACCAGGGAATGGACTGAAGCTTTCTTT.

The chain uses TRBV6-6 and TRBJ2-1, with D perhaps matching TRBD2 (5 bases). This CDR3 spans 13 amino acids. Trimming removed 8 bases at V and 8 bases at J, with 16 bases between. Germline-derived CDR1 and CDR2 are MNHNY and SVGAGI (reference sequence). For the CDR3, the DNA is TGTGCCAGCGAGGGCCCCCCAGGTGATGAGCAGTTCTTC. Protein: CASEGPPGDEQFF.

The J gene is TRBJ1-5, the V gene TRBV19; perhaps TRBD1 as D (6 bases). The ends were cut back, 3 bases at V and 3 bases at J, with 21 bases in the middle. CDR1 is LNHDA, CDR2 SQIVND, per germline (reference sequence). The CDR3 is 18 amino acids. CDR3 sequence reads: CASSISRLARGVNQPQHF. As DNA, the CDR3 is TGTGCCAGTAGTATTTCTCGTTTGGCGAGGGGGGTCAATCAGCCCCAGCATTTT.

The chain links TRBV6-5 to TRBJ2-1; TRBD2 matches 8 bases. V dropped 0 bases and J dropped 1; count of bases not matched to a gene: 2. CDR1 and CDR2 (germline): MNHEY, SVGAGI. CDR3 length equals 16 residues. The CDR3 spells CASSYSGGGSYNEQFF. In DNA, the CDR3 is TGTGCCAGCAGTTACTCGGGCGGGGGGTCCTACAATGAGCAGTTCTTC.

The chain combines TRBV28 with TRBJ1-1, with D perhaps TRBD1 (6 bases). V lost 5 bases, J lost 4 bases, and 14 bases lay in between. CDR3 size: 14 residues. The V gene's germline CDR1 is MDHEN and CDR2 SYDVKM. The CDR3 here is CASSAQGGSTEAFF. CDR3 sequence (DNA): TGTGCCAGCAGTGCACAGGGAGGTAGCACTGAAGCTTTCTTT.

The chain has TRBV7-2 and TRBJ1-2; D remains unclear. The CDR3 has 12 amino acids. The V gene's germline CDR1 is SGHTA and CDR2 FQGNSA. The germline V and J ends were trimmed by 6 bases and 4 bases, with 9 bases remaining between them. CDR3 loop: CASSHTAYGYTF. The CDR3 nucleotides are TGTGCCAGCAGTCACACCGCCTATGGCTACACCTTC.

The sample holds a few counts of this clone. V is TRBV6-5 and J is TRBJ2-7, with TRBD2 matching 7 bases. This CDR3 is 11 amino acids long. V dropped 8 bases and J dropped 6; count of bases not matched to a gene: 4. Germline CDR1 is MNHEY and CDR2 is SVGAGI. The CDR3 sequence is CASRSGVEQYF. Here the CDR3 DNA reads TGTGCCAGCCGGAGCGGGGTCGAGCAGTACTTC.

The CDR3 is CASSYSTLSTEAFF. The DNA of the CDR3 is TGTGCCAGCAGTTACTCAACCCTTAGCACTGAAGCTTTCTTT. V usage is TRBV6-5 and J usage is TRBJ1-1; unclear D gene. The CDR3 runs to 14 residues. Trimming pared 0 bases from V and 4 bases from J, leaving 9 bases between. Germline CDR1 MNHEY, CDR2 SVGAGI.

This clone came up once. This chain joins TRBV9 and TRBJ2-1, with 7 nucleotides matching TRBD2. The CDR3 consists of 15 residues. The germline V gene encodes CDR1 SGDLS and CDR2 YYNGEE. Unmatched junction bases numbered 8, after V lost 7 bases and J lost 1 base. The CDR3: CASDPSGLSYNEQFF. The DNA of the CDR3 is TGTGCCAGCGATCCTAGCGGTTTATCCTACAATGAGCAGTTCTTC.

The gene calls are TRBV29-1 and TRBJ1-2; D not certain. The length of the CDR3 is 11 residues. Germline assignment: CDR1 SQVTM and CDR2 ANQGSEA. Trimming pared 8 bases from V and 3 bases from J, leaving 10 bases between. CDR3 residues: CSSAADYGYTF. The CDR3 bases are TGCAGCTCGGCGGCGGACTATGGCTACACCTTC.

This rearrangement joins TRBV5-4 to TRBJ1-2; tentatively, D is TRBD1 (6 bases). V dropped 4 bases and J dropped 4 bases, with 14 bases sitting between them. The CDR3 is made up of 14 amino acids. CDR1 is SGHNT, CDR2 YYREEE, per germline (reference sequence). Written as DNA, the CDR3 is TGTGCCAGCAGCCACCCAGGGGAGGGCTATGGCTACACCTTC. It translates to CASSHPGEGYGYTF.

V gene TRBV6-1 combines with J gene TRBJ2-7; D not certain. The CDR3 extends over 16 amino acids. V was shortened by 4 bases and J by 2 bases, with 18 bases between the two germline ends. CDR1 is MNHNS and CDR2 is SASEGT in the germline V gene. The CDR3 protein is CASSVIGSGSAYEQYF. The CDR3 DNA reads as TGTGCCAGCAGTGTCATTGGGTCAGGTTCTGCCTACGAGCAGTACTTC.

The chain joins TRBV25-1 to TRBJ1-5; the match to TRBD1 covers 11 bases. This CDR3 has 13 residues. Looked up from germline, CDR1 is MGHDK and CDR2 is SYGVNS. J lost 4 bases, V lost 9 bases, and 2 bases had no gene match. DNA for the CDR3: TGTGCCAGGGGACAGGGGGGTAATCAGCCCCAGCATTTT. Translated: CARGQGGNQPQHF.

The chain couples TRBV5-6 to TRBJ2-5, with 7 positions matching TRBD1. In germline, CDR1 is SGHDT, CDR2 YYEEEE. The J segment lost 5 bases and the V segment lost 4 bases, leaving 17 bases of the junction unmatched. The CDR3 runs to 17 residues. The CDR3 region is CASSNWLIVRGYETQYF. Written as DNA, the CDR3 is TGTGCCAGCAGCAATTGGTTGATTGTCAGGGGGTATGAGACCCAGTACTTC. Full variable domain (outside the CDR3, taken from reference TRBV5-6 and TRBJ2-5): DAGVTQSPTHLIKTRGQQVTLRCSPKSGHDTVSWYQQALGQGPQFIFQYYEEEERQRGNFPDRFSGHQFPNYSSELNVNALLLGDSALYLCASSNWLIVRGYETQYFGPGTRLLVL.

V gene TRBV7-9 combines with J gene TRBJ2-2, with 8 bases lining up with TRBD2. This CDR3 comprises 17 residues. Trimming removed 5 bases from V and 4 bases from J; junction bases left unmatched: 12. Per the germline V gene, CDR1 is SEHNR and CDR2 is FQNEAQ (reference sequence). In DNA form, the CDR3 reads TGTGCCAGCAGCGCCCTGGGTAGCGGGACGGGCACCGGGGAGCTGTTTTTT. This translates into CASSALGSGTGTGELFF.

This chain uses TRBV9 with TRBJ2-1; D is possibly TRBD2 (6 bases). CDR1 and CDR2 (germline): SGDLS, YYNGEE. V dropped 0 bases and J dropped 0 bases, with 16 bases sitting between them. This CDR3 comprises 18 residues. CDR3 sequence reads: CASSVAPTGTHSYNEQFF. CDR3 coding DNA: TGTGCCAGCAGCGTAGCCCCGACCGGGACTCACTCCTACAATGAGCAGTTCTTC.